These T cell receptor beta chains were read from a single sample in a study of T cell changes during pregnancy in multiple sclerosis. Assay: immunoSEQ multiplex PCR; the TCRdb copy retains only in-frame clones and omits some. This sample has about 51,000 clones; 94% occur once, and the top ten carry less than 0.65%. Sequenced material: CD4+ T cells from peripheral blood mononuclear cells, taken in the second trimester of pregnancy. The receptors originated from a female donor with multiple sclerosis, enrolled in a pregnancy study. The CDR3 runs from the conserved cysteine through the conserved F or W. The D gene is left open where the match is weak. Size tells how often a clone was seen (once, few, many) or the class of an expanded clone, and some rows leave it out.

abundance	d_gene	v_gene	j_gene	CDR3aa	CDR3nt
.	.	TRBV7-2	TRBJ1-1	CASSFIRPNTEAFF	TGTGCCAGCAGCTTTATCAGGCCAAACACTGAAGCTTTCTTT
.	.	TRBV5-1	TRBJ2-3	CASSLLVGGTQYF	TGCGCCAGCAGCTTGTTGGTGGGGGGTACGCAGTATTTT
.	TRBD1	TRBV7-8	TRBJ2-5	CASSSGTGRVQETQYF	TGTGCCAGCAGCTCCGGGACAGGGAGGGTCCAAGAGACCCAGTACTTC
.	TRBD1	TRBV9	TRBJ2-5	CASSPRLRGETQYF	TGTGCCAGCAGCCCTAGACTCAGGGGGGAGACCCAGTACTTC
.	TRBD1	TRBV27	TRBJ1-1	CASQLNRGSTEAFF	TGTGCCAGCCAATTAAACAGGGGGTCCACTGAAGCTTTCTTT
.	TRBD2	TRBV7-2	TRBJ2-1	CASSLPGGPNNEQFF	TGTGCCAGCAGCTTACCGGGGGGACCCAACAATGAGCAGTTCTTC
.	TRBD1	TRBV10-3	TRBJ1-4	CAISGGGQDEKLFF	TGTGCCATCAGTGGAGGGGGACAGGATGAAAAACTGTTTTTT
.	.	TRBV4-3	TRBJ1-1	CASSPGRNPRTRNTEAFF	TGCGCCAGCAGCCCAGGACGAAACCCCCGGACAAGGAACACTGAAGCTTTCTTT
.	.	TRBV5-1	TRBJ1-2	CASSQSEFGYTF	TGCGCCAGCAGTCAATCGGAGTTTGGCTACACCTTC
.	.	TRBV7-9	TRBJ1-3	CASSGGGLFSGNTIYF	TGTGCCAGCAGCGGCGGCGGACTCTTCTCTGGAAACACCATATATTTT
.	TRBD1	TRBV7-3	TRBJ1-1	CASSATGGSGTEAFF	TGTGCCAGCAGCGCAACAGGGGGTTCGGGCACTGAAGCTTTCTTT
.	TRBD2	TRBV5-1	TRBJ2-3	CASSRLTSGGATDTQYF	TGCGCCAGCAGCCGGTTGACTAGCGGGGGGGCGACAGATACGCAGTATTTT
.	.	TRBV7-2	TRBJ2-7	CASSLAGEAEQYF	TGTGCCAGCAGCTTGGCCGGGGAGGCCGAGCAGTACTTC
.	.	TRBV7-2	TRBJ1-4	CASSLLPAGNEKLFF	TGTGCCAGCAGCCTCCTCCCGGCGGGGAATGAAAAACTGTTTTTT
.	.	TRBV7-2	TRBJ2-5	CASSYRVQETQYF	TGTGCCAGCAGCTACAGGGTCCAAGAGACCCAGTACTTC
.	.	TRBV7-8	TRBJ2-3	CASSLRADTQYF	TGTGCCAGCAGCTTACGGGCAGATACGCAGTATTTT
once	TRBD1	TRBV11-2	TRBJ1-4	CASSSIKGQGPAVFGKLFF	TGTGCCAGCAGCTCAATAAAGGGACAGGGGCCCGCCGTTTTTGGAAAACTGTTTTTT
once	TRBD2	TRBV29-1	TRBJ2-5	CSVEEGLASQETQYF	TGCAGCGTTGAGGAGGGACTAGCGAGTCAAGAGACCCAGTACTTC
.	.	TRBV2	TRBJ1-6	CASSENSQKNSPLHF	TGTGCCAGCAGTGAAAATTCACAGAAGAATTCACCCCTCCACTTT
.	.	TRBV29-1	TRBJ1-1	CSVERGQLTEAFF	TGCAGCGTTGAACGCGGACAGCTCACTGAAGCTTTCTTT
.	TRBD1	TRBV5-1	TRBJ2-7	CASQSTGAGEQYF	TGCGCCAGCCAGTCGACAGGGGCGGGCGAGCAGTACTTC
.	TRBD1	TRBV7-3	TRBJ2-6	CASSYPTGGTGANVLTF	TGTGCCAGCAGCTATCCCACAGGGGGCACGGGGGCCAACGTCCTGACTTTC